This T cell receptor beta chain was sequenced in a study of monozygotic twins with cystic fibrosis. Study summary: Around 3 micrograms of fragmented DNA underwent approximately 15 PCR cycles for library preparation.

A note on this clone: Its matching antigen is unknown.

Study observations and caveats: Nucleotide-identical clonotype sharing was significantly higher within monozygotic CF twin pairs than between unrelated CF individuals. Shared CDR3 numbers were not associated with age, concordance or severity. In 13 of 16 pairs, V gene usage was closest to the co-twin's.

The protocol was immunoSEQ multiplex PCR, while the TCRdb copy is restricted to in-frame clones and leaves out a portion. The sample consists of some 19,000 clones, approximately 97% of them appearing once. There are 14 residues in the CDR3. CDR1 is MDHEN, CDR2 SYDVKM, per germline. Source material: blood. The clonotype originates from a woman aged 25 to 39 with cystic fibrosis. The V call is TRBV28, the J call TRBJ1-3; D remains unclear. CDR3 coding DNA: TGTGCGACCTTGGACGCAAGCTCTGGAAACACCATATATTTT. Translating it yields CATLDASSGNTIYF.